This T cell receptor beta chain emerged from a study of T cell changes during pregnancy in multiple sclerosis. The germline gives CDR1 SGHKS, CDR2 YYEKEE (reference sequence). V was cut by 4 bases and J by 4 bases, with 12 bases left in between. The CDR3 has 14 amino acids. Only in-frame clones appear in the TCRdb table, and some are missing; sequencing was by immunoSEQ multiplex PCR. The sample consists of about 46,000 clones, more than 85% of them appearing once. V usage is TRBV5-5 and J usage is TRBJ1-5; D may be TRBD1 (6 bases). This TCR derives from a female donor with multiple sclerosis, enrolled in a pregnancy study. Sample: CD8+ T cells from peripheral blood mononuclear cells, taken after pregnancy. For the CDR3, the DNA is TGTGCCAGCAGCCGGGGGGCTGGGAATCAGCCCCAGCATTTT. Translating it yields CASSRGAGNQPQHF. The whole variable domain, filled in from reference TRBV5-5 and TRBJ1-5, reads DAGVTQSPTHLIKTRGQQVTLRCSPISGHKSVSWYQQVLGQGPQFIFQYYEKEERGRGNFPDRFSARQFPNYSSELNVNALLLGDSALYLCASSRGAGNQPQHFGDGTRLSIL.